This TCR beta chain was captured in a study of cytomegalovirus exposure and HLA in healthy donors. About the study: A later analysis reported the approximately 120 validation repertoires used the same platform as the 550 to 700 first-cohort repertoires. Study-wide points: A list of about 180 TCR beta chains associated with cytomegalovirus was given. The TCR clusters that emerged in the first cohort tended, a later analysis found, to co-occur in the roughly 120 validation repertoires.

Method: immunoSEQ multiplex PCR; TCRdb's copy keeps in-frame clones and lacks some. The top ten hold under 0.4% of the sample, which has around 250,000 clones, around 89% seen once. This CDR3 contains 16 residues. The germline V gene encodes CDR1 SGHTA and CDR2 FQGNSA. V was clipped by 3 bases and J by 0 bases; unmatched bases: 7. As regards this clone: As yet, its antigen is unknown.

Sequenced material: PBMCs. This chain connects TRBV7-2 to TRBJ2-5, with TRBD2 matching 7 bases. The sequence derives from a woman aged 18-29 years in good health and CMV-seronegative. CDR3 DNA: TGTGCCAGCAGCTTTTCTGTCGGGGGGTACCAAGAGACCCAGTACTTC. Its translation: CASSFSVGGYQETQYF. Full variable domain (remainder filled in from reference TRBV7-2 and TRBJ2-5): GAGVSQSPSNKVTEKGKDVELRCDPISGHTALYWYRQSLGQGLEFLIYFQGNSAPDKSGLPSDRFSAERTGGSVSTLTIQRTQQEDSAVYLCASSFSVGGYQETQYFGPGTRLLVL.